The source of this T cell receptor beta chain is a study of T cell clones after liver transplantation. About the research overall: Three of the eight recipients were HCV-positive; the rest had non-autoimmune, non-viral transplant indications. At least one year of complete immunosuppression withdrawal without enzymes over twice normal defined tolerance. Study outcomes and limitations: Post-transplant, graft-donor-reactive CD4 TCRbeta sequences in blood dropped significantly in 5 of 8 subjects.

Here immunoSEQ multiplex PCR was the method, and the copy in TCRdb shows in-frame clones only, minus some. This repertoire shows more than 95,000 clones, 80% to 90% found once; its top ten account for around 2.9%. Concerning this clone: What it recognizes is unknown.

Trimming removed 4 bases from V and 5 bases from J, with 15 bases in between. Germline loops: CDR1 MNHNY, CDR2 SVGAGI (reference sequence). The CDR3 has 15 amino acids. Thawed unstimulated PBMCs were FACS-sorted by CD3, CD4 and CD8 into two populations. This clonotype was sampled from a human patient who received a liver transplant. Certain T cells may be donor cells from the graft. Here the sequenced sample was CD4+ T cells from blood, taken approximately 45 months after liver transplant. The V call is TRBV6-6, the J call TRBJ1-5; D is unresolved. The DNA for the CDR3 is TGTGCCAGCAGTTCTCGAGTACCCTATTATCAGCCCCAGCATTTT. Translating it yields CASSSRVPYYQPQHF.